Listed below are T cell receptor beta chains from one sample, sequenced in a study of response to subunit inactivated influenza vaccine. TCRdb reanalysed the RT-PCR reads using MiXCR and keeps one entry per CDR3 protein. The table includes 650,000 or so distinct CDR3 sequences, 14% detected once. The input for sequencing was PBMCs from blood, taken 14 to 15 days before vaccination. These receptors were taken from a man in his fifties or sixties who received an inactivated influenza vaccine. The CDR3 runs from the conserved cysteine through the conserved F or W. Each record gives: D gene, J gene, clone size, V gene, CDR3 DNA, CDR3 protein. The D gene is left open where the match is weak. Clone size is shown for a subset of rows, as once, few, many or a class of expanded clone.

NA	TRBJ2-7	NA	TRBV28	TGTGCCAGCAGTTTCGAGTCAGGCCAGATCAGCTACGAGCAGTACTTC	CASSFESGQISYEQYF
NA	TRBJ2-5	few	TRBV12-3/TRBV12-4	TGTGCCAGCAGTTTAGGTTTCGGGTTGTCCGCGGAAGAGACCCAGTACTTC	CASSLGFGLSAEETQYF
NA	TRBJ2-5	few	TRBV12-3/TRBV12-4	TGTGCCAGCGGCCCCGCTAGGACCCAGTACTTC	CASGPARTQYF
NA	TRBJ2-5	NA	TRBV29-1	TGCAGCGTTGCGGGGGGGAAGGGACAGCCAGCGGGGACCCAGTACTTC	CSVAGGKGQPAGTQYF
NA	TRBJ1-6	NA	TRBV7-2	TGTGCCAGCAGCTCCCTCGGGGGGTATCGAGCACCCCTCCACTTT	CASSSLGGYRAPLHF
NA	TRBJ1-5	NA	TRBV4-1	TGCACCAGCAGCCTCGGTGGGGGTCAGCCCCAGCATTTT	CTSSLGGGQPQHF
NA	TRBJ2-3	NA	TRBV29-1	TGCAGCGTTGAGGGGGGGCAGGGCCCCACAGATACGCAGTATTTT	CSVEGGQGPTDTQYF
NA	TRBJ2-3	NA	TRBV6-4	TGTGCCAGCAGTGATCATGGGCAGGGCATAGGGTCTACGCAGTATTTT	CASSDHGQGIGSTQYF
TRBD1	TRBJ1-2	NA	TRBV7-9	TGTGCCAGCAGCTTTGCCGGGACAGCCTATGGCTACACCTTC	CASSFAGTAYGYTF
NA	TRBJ2-2	few	TRBV4-2	TGTGCCAGCAGCCAAGAGAGGGGTGAACTAGCACTCACCGGGGAGCTGTTTTTT	CASSQERGELALTGELFF
NA	TRBJ2-7	few	TRBV4-3	TGCGCCAGCAGCCAAACGACAGCAGGGATCCACGAGCAGTACTTC	CASSQTTAGIHEQYF
NA	TRBJ2-3	NA	TRBV6-5	TGTGCCAGCAGTTCCGAACCAGCATCCTCTAGCACAGATACGCAGTATTTT	CASSSEPASSSTDTQYF
NA	TRBJ1-1	NA	TRBV15	TGTGCCACCAGCAGAGATCGCCAGGGTTCTGAAGCTTTCTTT	CATSRDRQGSEAFF
NA	TRBJ2-5	NA	TRBV7-9	TGTGCCAGCAGCTTAGCTGGAGGGACAGCGGGGACCCAGTACTTC	CASSLAGGTAGTQYF
TRBD2	TRBJ2-7	few	TRBV4-3	TGCGCCAGCAGCCAAGAGGTCCAGGGGACTAGCGGGACTATCGAGCAGTACTTC	CASSQEVQGTSGTIEQYF
TRBD1	TRBJ1-1	many	TRBV12-3/TRBV12-4	TGTGCCAGCAGCCCGACAGGGGTGGACACTGAAGCTTTCTTT	CASSPTGVDTEAFF
TRBD2	TRBJ2-3	few	TRBV6-2/TRBV6-3	TGTGCCAGCAGCCCCCCGCGGGGGGGCCCAGATACGCAGTATTTT	CASSPPRGGPDTQYF
TRBD2	TRBJ2-1	NA	TRBV10-3	TGTGCCATCAGTGAGTCCGCTAGCGGGAAATTTGAGCAGTTCTTC	CAISESASGKFEQFF
NA	TRBJ2-1	few	TRBV5-4	TGTGCCAGCAGCTTGGGAGGCATAAAAGGGCACAATGAGCAGTTCTTC	CASSLGGIKGHNEQFF
TRBD1	TRBJ1-6	many	TRBV15	TGTGCCACCAGCAGGACAGGGTTTCGTTCACCCCTCCACTTT	CATSRTGFRSPLHF
NA	TRBJ2-5	NA	TRBV7-3	TGTGCCAGCAGCTACGGGAGTCTGGAGACCCAGTACTTC	CASSYGSLETQYF
TRBD1	TRBJ2-2	NA	TRBV6-5	TGTGCCAGCAGTTACTCGGTCAGGACAGGGGGATCCGGGGAGCTGTTTTTT	CASSYSVRTGGSGELFF
TRBD2	TRBJ2-1	few	TRBV6-2/TRBV6-3	TGTGCCAGCAGTTACAACCTAGCGGACTTTTACAATGAGCAGTTCTTC	CASSYNLADFYNEQFF
NA	TRBJ2-2	NA	TRBV20-1	TGCAGTGCTAGGAAGTCGAACACCGGGGAGCTGTTTTTT	CSARKSNTGELFF
NA	TRBJ2-5	NA	TRBV5-1	TGCGCCAGCAGCTTCTCAGGGGACGAGACCCAGTACTTC	CASSFSGDETQYF
NA	TRBJ2-1	NA	TRBV29-1	TGCAGCGCCCCTGGCTACAATGAGCAGTTCTTC	CSAPGYNEQFF
NA	TRBJ2-1	few	TRBV9	TGTGCCAGCAGCGCCTTACTCGGTTCCTACAATGAGCAGTTCTTC	CASSALLGSYNEQFF
NA	TRBJ1-2	many	TRBV12-3/TRBV12-4	TGTGCCAGCAGCCGTACTCAGGGGGGCTACACCTTC	CASSRTQGGYTF
TRBD1	TRBJ1-6	few	TRBV28	TGTGCCAGCAGTTACTTATGGGGACAGCCGAATTCACCCCTCCACTTT	CASSYLWGQPNSPLHF
TRBD1	TRBJ1-4	few	TRBV7-2	TGTGCCAGCAGCGCACAGGGGGCCAATGAAAAACTGTTTTTT	CASSAQGANEKLFF
NA	TRBJ2-1	NA	TRBV10-3	TGTGCCATCAGTGAAAATTCGGATGAGCAGTTCTTC	CAISENSDEQFF
TRBD1	TRBJ1-2	many	TRBV6-1	TGTGCCAGCAGTACAGGACAGGTCCGGGGCGGCTACACCTTC	CASSTGQVRGGYTF
TRBD1	TRBJ1-1	NA	TRBV30	TGTGCCTGGAGTGTGGACAGGGGAGCTTTCTTT	CAWSVDRGAFF
NA	TRBJ2-7	few	TRBV7-9	TGTGCCTCCCAACGGAACCCCGGGGAGCAGTACTTC	CASQRNPGEQYF
NA	TRBJ2-7	few	TRBV11-2	TGTGCCAGCAGCTTTACCATTTACGAGCAGTACTTC	CASSFTIYEQYF